This TCR beta chain was recovered during a study of T cells in localized non-small cell lung cancer (TCRdb year 2020). The study in broad terms: The study analyzed T cell repertoires of hundreds of early-stage NSCLC patients, comparing tumors and uninvolved tumor-adjacent lungs. The cohort consisted of approximately 240 treatment-naive NSCLC patients whose localized lung tumors had been resected. NSCLC patients had a mean age of roughly 69 years, and around 130 were male and some 98 female. Findings and caveats that apply to the study as a whole: Uninvolved tumor-adjacent lung showed the highest T cell clonality, higher than tumor, which suggests more focused antigenic responses in the adjacent lung. Since the design was exploratory, TCR variables were selected using unadjusted p-values with no false-discovery rate correction. A median of roughly 60 of the top 100 tumor clones were detected in paired uninvolved adjacent lung, and 28 of these tumor clones were also found among the top 100 clones of the paired uninvolved adjacent lung. Multi-region tumor sequencing was not performed, so intratumor heterogeneity could not be excluded. Longer overall survival was associated with higher T cell density in blood, whereas shorter survival was associated with higher clonality in adjacent lung.

This clone was observed a handful of times. No cognate antigen has been identified for it. The sample holds no much larger clone one base away, and base qualities are not on file. TCR beta CDR3 regions were sequenced from DNA using the immunoSEQ Assay. The original pipeline was this. To compute T cell density, TCR beta template counts were normalized to usable DNA, which was estimated by amplifying housekeeping genes. Using the preseqR package, richness was estimated by extrapolating to 120,000 templates for tissue samples and 400,000 templates for PBMC samples. Clonality was defined by subtracting Pielou's evenness from one. Tissue-enriched TCRs were identified by differential abundance testing using productive amino-acid clonotypes, minimum total count 5 and alpha 0.1. Repertoire overlap between compartments was quantified with the Jaccard Index and Morisita Overlap Index. TCR beta CDR3s were clustered by GLIPH together with public tetramer-defined viral CDR3s, and at least three viral sequences plus V-gene enrichment were required for viral motifs. TCRdb re-hosts the immuneACCESS table, in-frame sequences only. Its copies lack some clones; in the studies checked, an unresolved V gene accounts for under half of them, and the cause for the rest is not known. V, J and clone size reflect that table, while D and trimming were determined from the DNA. The sample table lists roughly 38,000 clones, approximately 90% of them with a count of one. Jointly, the top ten make up about 6% of the sample.

As encoded in the germline V gene, CDR1 is WSHSY while CDR2 is SAAADI. Unmatched junction bases come to 7, with V trimmed by 6 bases and J by 2 bases. The CDR3 numbers 15 residues from cysteine through phenylalanine. The entry retains the CDR3 DNA only, 45 bases that are in frame from base 1. At diagnosis, peripheral blood, uninvolved tumor-adjacent lung and tumor were collected and were preserved as a mix of fresh-frozen and FFPE material. For TCR repertoire profiling, the blood samples were analyzed as peripheral blood mononuclear cells. The sequences come from peripheral blood mononuclear cells, collected before any cancer treatment. The source is a male donor older than 55 with stage II lung adenocarcinoma. Rearrangement joined TRBV10-2 to TRBJ2-7, with 10 bases in between that match TRBD2. Read as DNA, the sequence is TGCGCCAGCAGGGACCTAGCGGGAGCGGCCTACGAGCAGTACTTC. Its amino acids are CASRDLAGAAYEQYF.